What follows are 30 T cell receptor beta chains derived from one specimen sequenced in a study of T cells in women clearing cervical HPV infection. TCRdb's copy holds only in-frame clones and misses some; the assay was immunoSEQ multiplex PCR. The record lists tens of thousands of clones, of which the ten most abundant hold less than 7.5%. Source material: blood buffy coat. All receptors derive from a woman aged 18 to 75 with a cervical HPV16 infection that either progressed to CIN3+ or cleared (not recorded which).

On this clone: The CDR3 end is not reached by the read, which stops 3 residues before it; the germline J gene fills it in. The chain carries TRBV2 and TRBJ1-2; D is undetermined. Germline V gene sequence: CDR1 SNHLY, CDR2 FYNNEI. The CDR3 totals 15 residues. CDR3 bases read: TGTGCCAGCAGTGAAGGGACTAGTTCCACAGATAGG. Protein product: CASSEGTSSTDR. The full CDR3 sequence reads CASSEGTSSTDRYTF.

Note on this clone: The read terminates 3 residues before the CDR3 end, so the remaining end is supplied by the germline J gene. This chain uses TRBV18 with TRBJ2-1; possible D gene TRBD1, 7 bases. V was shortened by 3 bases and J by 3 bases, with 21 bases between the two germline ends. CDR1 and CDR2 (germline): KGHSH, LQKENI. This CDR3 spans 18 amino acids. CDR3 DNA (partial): TGTGCCAGCTCACCTGATCGGGCGGGACAGTTAAGCTACAATGAG. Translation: CASSPDRAGQLSYNE. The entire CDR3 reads CASSPDRAGQLSYNEQFF.

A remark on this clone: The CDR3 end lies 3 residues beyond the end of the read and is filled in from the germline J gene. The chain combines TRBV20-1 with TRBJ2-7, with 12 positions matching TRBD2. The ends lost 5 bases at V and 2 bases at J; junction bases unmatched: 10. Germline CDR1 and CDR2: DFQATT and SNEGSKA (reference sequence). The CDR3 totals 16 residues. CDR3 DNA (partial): TGCAGTGCTCTACTAGCGGGAGGTTTCCCGCCCTACGAG. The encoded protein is CSALLAGGFPPYE. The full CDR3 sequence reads CSALLAGGFPPYEQYF.

The CDR3 protein is CASSAADFYTDTQYF. CDR3 bases read: TGTGCCAGCAGTGCCGCGGACTTCTACACAGATACG. The chain uses TRBV12-3 or TRBV12-4 and TRBJ2-3, with a weak D call TRBD2 (5 bases). The read is 3 residues too short to cover the CDR3 end, so that end is filled in from the germline J gene. Trimming pared 5 bases from V and 2 bases from J, leaving 14 bases between. This CDR3 comprises 15 residues.

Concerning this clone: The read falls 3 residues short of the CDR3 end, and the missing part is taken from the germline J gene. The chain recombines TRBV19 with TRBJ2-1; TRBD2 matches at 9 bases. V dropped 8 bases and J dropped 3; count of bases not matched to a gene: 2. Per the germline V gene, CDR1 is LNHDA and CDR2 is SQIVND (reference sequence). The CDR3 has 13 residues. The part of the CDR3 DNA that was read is TGTGCCAGTGCGACTAGCGGCTACAATGAG. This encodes CASATSGYNE. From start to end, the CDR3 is CASATSGYNEQFF.

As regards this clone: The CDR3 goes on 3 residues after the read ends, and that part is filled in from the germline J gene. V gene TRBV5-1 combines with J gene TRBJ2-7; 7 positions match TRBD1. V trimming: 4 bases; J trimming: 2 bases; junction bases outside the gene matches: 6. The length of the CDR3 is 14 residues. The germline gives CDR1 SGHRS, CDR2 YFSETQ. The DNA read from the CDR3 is TGCGCCAGCAGCGACCCGGGACAGCCCTACGAG. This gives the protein CASSDPGQPYE. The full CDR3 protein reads CASSDPGQPYEQYF.

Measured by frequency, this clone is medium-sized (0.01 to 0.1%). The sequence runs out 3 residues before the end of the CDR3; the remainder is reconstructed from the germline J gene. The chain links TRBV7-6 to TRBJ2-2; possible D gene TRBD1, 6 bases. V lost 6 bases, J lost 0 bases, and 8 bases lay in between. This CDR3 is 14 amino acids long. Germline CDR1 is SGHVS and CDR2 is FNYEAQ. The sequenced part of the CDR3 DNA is TGTGCCAGCAGGGACAGATCGAACACCGGGGAG. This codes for CASRDRSNTGE. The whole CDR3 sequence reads CASRDRSNTGELFF.

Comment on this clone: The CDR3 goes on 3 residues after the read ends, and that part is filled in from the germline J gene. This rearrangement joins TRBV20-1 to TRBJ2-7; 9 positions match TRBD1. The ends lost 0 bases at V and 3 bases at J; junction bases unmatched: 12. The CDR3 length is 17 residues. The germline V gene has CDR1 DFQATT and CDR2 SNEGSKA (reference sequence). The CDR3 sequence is CSAREWGGQGGVYEQYF. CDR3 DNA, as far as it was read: TGCAGTGCTAGAGAATGGGGGGGACAGGGAGGGGTCTACGAG.

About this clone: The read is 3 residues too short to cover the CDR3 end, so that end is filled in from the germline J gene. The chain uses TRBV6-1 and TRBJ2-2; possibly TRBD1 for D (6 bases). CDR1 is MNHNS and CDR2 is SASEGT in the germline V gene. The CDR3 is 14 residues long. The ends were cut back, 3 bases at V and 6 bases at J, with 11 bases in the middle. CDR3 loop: CASSDTGYPGELFF. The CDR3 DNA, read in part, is TGTGCCAGCAGTGATACAGGGTACCCCGGGGAG.

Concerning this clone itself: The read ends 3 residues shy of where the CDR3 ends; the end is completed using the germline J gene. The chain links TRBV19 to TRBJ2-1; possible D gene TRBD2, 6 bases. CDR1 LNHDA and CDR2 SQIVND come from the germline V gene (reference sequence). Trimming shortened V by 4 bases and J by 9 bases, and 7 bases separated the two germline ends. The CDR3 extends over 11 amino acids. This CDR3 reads CASSRGVEQFF. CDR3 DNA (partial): TGTGCCAGTAGTAGGGGGGTTGAG.

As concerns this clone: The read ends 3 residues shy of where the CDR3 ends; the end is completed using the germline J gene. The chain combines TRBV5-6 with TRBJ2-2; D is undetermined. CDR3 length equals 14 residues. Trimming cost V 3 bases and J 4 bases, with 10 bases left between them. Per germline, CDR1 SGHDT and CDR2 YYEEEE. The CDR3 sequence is CASSYGSGTGELFF. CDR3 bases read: TGTGCCAGCAGCTACGGGTCGGGCACCGGGGAG. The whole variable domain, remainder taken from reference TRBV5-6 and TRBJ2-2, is DAGVTQSPTHLIKTRGQQVTLRCSPKSGHDTVSWYQQALGQGPQFIFQYYEEEERQRGNFPDRFSGHQFPNYSSELNVNALLLGDSALYLCASSYGSGTGELFFGEGSRLTVL.

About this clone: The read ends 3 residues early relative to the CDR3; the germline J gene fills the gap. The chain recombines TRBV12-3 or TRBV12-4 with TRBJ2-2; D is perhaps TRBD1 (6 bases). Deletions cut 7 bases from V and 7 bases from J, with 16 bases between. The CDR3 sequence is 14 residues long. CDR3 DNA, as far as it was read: TGTGCCAGCACCGAGAACAGGGTTGGCGGGGAG. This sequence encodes CASTENRVGGE. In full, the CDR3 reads CASTENRVGGELFF.

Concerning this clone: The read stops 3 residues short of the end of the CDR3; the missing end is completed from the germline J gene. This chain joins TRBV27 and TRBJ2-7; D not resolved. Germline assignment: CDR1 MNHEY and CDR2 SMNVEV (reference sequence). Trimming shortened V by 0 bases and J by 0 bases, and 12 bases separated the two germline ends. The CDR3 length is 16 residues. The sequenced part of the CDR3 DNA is TGTGCCAGCAGTTTATCGGGCCTTCCGAGCTCCTACGAG. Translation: CASSLSGLPSSYE. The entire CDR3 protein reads CASSLSGLPSSYEQYF.

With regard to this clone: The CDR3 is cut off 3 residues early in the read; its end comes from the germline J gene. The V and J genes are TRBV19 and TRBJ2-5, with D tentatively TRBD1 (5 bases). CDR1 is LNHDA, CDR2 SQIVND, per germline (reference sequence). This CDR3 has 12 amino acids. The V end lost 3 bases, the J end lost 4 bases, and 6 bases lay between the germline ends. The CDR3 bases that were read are TGTGCCAGTAGTATCCAGGGAGAGACC. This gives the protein CASSIQGET. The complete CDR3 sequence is CASSIQGETQYF.

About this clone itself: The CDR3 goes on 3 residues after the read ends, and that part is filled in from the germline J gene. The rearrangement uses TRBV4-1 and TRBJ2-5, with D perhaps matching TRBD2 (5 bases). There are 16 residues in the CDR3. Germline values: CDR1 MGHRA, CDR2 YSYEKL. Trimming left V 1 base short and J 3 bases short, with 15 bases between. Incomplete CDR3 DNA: TGCGCCAGCAGCCAAGCCTCAGTCGCCGGGGAAGAGACC. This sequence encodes CASSQASVAGEET. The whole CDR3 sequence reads CASSQASVAGEETQYF.

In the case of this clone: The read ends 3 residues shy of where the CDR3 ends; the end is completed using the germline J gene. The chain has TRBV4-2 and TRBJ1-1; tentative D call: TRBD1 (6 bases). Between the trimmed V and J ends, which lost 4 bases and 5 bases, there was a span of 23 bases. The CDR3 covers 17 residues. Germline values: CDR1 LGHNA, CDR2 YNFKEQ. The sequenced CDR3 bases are TGTGCCAGCAGCCTGATCTTCAGGGGCGCGAATGAAACTGAA. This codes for CASSLIFRGANETE. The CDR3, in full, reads CASSLIFRGANETEAFF.

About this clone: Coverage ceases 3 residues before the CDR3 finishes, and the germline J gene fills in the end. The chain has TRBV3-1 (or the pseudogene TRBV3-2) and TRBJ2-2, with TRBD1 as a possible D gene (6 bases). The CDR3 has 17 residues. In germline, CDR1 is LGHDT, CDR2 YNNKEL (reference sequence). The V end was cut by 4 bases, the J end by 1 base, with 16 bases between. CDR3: CASSRIESQGNTGELFF. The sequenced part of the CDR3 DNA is TGTGCCAGCAGCCGCATAGAATCACAGGGGAACACCGGGGAG.

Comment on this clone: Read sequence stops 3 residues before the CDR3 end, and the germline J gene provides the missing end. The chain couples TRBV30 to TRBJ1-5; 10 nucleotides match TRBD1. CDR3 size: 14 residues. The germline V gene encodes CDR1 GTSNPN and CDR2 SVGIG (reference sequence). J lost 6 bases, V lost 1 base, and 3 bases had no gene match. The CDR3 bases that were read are TGTGCCTGGAGTGGGGGACAGGGGCTTCAGCCC. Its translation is CAWSGGQGLQP. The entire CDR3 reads CAWSGGQGLQPQHF.

Incomplete CDR3 DNA: TGCAGTGCTAGAGATAGCGGGAGGCTTCAAGAGACC. This sequence encodes CSARDSGRLQET. The whole CDR3 is CSARDSGRLQETQYF. J is TRBJ2-5 and V is TRBV20-1, with 10 bases identical to TRBD2. The read halts 3 residues ahead of the CDR3 end, with the missing end drawn from the germline J gene. V shed 0 bases and J 2 bases; nucleotides not matched to a gene: 3. Germline V gene lookup returns CDR1 DFQATT and CDR2 SNEGSKA (reference sequence). This CDR3 region has 15 residues.

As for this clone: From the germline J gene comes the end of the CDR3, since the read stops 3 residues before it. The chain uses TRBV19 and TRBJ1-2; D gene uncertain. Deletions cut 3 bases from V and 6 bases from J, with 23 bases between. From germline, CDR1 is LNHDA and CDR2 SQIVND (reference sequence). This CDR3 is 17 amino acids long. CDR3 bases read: TGTGCCAGTAGTATCGCCGGTGAATACGTCGTTACGGATGGC. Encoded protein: CASSIAGEYVVTDG. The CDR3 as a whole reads CASSIAGEYVVTDGYTF.

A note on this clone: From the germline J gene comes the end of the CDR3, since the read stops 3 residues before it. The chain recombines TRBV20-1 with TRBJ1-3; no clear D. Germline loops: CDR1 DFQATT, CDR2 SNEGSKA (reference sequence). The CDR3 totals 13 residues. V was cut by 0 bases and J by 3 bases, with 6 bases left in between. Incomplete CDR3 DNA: TGCAGTGCTAGAGAAGGGTATGGAAACACC. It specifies CSAREGYGNT. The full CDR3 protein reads CSAREGYGNTIYF.

CDR3 DNA, as far as it was read: TGTGCCAGCAGCTTAGCGACTACCACCACCGGGGAG. This sequence encodes CASSLATTTTGE. The full CDR3 sequence reads CASSLATTTTGELFF. The rearrangement joins TRBV7-2 to TRBJ2-2; D possibly corresponds to TRBD2 (5 bases). The CDR3 extends 3 residues past the end of the read, so its final part is completed from the germline J gene. This CDR3 is 15 amino acids long. V was pared by 0 bases and J by 4 bases, with 9 bases between. Germline-derived CDR1 and CDR2 are SGHTA and FQGNSA.

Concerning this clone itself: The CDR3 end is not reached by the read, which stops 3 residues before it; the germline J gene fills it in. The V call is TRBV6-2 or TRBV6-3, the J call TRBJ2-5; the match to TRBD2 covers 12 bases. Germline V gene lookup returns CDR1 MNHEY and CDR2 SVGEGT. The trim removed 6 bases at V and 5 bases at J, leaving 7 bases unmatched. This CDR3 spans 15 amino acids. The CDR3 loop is CASRALAGGRETQYF. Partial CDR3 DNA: TGTGCCAGCAGGGCACTAGCGGGAGGTCGGGAGACC.

This chain's CDR3 is CSVGDRGPEAFF. The CDR3 bases that were read are TGCAGCGTGGGGGACAGGGGCCCTGAA. J is TRBJ1-1 and V is TRBV29-1; 10 bases align to TRBD1. Sequencing ends 3 residues short of the CDR3 end; the germline J gene provides the rest. V shed 6 bases and J 6 bases; nucleotides not matched to a gene: 4. Germline V gene data show CDR1 as SQVTM and CDR2 as ANQGSEA. The CDR3 is 12 amino acids.

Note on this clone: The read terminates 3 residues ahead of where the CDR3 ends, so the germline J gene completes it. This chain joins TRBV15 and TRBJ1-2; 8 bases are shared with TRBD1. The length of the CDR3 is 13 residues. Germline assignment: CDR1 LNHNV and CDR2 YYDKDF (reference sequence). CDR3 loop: CATSPRGLEGYTF. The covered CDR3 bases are TGTGCCACCAGCCCCAGGGGGCTTGAGGGC.

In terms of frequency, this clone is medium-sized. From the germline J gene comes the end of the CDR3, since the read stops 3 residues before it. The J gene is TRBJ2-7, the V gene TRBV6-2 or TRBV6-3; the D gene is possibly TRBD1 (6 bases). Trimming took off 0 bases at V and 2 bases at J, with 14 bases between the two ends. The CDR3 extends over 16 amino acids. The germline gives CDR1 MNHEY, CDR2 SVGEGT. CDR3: CASSYSIDRTPYEQYF. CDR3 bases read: TGTGCCAGCAGTTACTCGATTGACAGGACCCCCTACGAG.

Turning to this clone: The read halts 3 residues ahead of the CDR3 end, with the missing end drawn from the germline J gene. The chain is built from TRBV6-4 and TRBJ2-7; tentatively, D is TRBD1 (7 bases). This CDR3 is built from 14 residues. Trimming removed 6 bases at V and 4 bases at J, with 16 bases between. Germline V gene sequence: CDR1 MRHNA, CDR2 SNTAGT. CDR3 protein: CASRGGQNGYEQYF. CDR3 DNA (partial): TGTGCCAGCAGGGGGGGACAGAACGGGTACGAG.

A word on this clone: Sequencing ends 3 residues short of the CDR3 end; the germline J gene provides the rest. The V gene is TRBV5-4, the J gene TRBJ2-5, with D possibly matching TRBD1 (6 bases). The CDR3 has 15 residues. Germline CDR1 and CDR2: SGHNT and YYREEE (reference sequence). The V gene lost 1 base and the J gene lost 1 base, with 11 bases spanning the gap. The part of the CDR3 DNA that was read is TGTGCCAGCAGCTTGCCCGGGACAATCCAAGAGACC. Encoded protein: CASSLPGTIQET. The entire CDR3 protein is CASSLPGTIQETQYF.

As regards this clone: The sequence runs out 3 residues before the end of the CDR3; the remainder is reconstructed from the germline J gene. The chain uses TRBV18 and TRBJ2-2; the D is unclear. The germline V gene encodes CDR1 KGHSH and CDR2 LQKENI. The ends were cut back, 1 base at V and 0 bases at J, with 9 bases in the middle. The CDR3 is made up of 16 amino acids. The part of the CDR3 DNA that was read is TGTGCCAGCTCACCACAGGGCCAGCCGAACACCGGGGAG. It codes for CASSPQGQPNTGE. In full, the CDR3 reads CASSPQGQPNTGELFF.

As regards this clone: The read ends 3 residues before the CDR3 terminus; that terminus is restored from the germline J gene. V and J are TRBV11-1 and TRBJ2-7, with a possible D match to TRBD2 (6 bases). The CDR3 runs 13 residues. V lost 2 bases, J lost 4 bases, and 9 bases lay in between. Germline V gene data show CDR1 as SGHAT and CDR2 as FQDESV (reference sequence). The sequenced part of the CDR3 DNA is TGTGCCAGCAGCTTAAGGACTATATACGAG. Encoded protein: CASSLRTIYE. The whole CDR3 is CASSLRTIYEQYF.